Each of the 6 T cell receptor beta chains below was sequenced from the same sample in a study of cytomegalovirus exposure and HLA in healthy donors. This PCR relied on a set of 60 Vbeta primers and 13 Jbeta primers. The table came from immunoSEQ multiplex PCR; TCRdb's copy has only in-frame clones and leaves some out. This table holds 200,000 or so clones, approximately 80% found once. Sequenced material: PBMCs. The receptor set was obtained from a woman in her thirties in good health and CMV-seropositive.

The V and J genes are TRBV18 and TRBJ1-2; no reliable D call. V shed 5 bases and J shed 4 bases, with 8 bases lying between them. Germline CDR1 is KGHSH and CDR2 is LQKENI. The CDR3 length is 12 residues. CDR3 sequence (DNA): TGTGCCAGCTCATTTTCTATCTATGGCTACACCTTC. Amino acid sequence: CASSFSIYGYTF.

The chain carries TRBV7-8 and TRBJ2-1; D possibly corresponds to TRBD1 (6 bases). Germline values: CDR1 SGHVS, CDR2 FQNEAQ. The CDR3 is made up of 15 amino acids. Trimming cost V 0 bases and J 3 bases, with 9 bases left between them. This CDR3 is CASSLALGGYNEQFF. The CDR3 nucleotides are TGTGCCAGCAGCTTAGCGCTAGGGGGCTACAATGAGCAGTTCTTC. Together with reference TRBV7-8 and TRBJ2-1, the CDR3 gives the full variable domain: GAGVSQSPRYKVAKRGQDVALRCDPISGHVSLFWYQQALGQGPEFLTYFQNEAQLDKSGLPSDRFFAERPEGSVSTLKIQRTQQEDSAVYLCASSLALGGYNEQFFGPGTRLTVL.

The rearrangement joins TRBV7-6 to TRBJ2-1; 8 positions match TRBD2. Losses at the gene ends were 1 base for V and 0 bases for J; bases not matched to a gene: 5. Germline CDR1 is SGHVS and CDR2 is FNYEAQ. The CDR3 is 17 residues long. The CDR3 loop is CASSLGRTSGSYNEQFF. The CDR3 coding sequence is TGTGCCAGCAGCTTAGGGCGTACTAGCGGCTCCTACAATGAGCAGTTCTTC.

V usage is TRBV5-4 and J usage is TRBJ2-7; a weak D match, TRBD2 (5 bases). V gave up 4 bases and J gave up 7 bases, with 12 bases separating them. There are 12 residues in the CDR3. Germline CDR1 reads SGHNT; CDR2 reads YYREEE (reference sequence). The chain's CDR3 is CASSAGITEQYF. In DNA, the CDR3 is TGTGCCAGCAGCGCCGGGATTACAGAGCAGTACTTC.

J is TRBJ1-1 and V is TRBV7-9; 8 nucleotides align to TRBD1. CDR1 and CDR2 (germline): SEHNR, FQNEAQ (reference sequence). The CDR3 has 14 amino acids. Trimming at V came to 5 bases and at J to 1 base, leaving 3 bases not matched to a gene. For the CDR3, the DNA is TGTGCCAGCAGCCATGGACAGGGGAACACTGAAGCTTTCTTT. It codes for CASSHGQGNTEAFF.

This chain connects TRBV9 to TRBJ2-1; 9 nucleotides match TRBD2. The CDR3 extends over 17 amino acids. Looked up from germline, CDR1 is SGDLS and CDR2 is YYNGEE. V dropped 3 bases and J dropped 9; count of bases not matched to a gene: 16. CDR3 sequence reads: CASSAHRVGASGVEQFF. CDR3 DNA: TGTGCCAGCAGCGCCCACAGGGTTGGGGCTAGCGGGGTTGAGCAGTTCTTC.